These T cell receptor beta chains were read from a single sample in a study of CXCR3-negative and CXCR3-positive naive CD8 T cells. Reanalyzing the 5' RACE reads, TCRdb keeps one entry per CDR3 protein, without DNA. The sample has approximately 56,000 distinct CDR3 sequences. Sequences were obtained from memory CD8+ T cells from blood. The receptors originated from a human donor in good health. Some clones in this sample may be carry-over from other donors' samples. CDR3s include the opening cysteine and the closing phenylalanine or tryptophan. Only part of the rows carry a size: once, few, many, or a class if the clone is expanded.

V	size	J	CDR3
TRBV29-1	.	TRBJ2-7	CSVTGLAGTYEQYF
TRBV3-1	.	TRBJ2-7	CASSQLGQGYEQYF
TRBV6-5	.	TRBJ2-5	CASRKWSGGYNEQFF
TRBV19	.	TRBJ2-3	CASTMGTDTQYF
TRBV14	.	TRBJ2-7	CASSQERVRSYEQYF
TRBV29-1	.	TRBJ2-7	CSVEDQSRSSDAEQYF
TRBV28	.	TRBJ2-7	CASTPFRDSSYEQYF
TRBV29-1	.	TRBJ2-7	CSVEGGRSSYEQYF
TRBV21-1	.	TRBJ2-4	CASSETGEARDIQYF
TRBV3-1	.	TRBJ2-3	CASSPTSGGADTQYF
TRBV29-1	.	TRBJ2-7	CSVEDGGSSRGLSYEQYF
TRBV7-2	.	TRBJ2-7	CASSSPDRGTYEQYF
TRBV6-2/TRBV6-3	.	TRBJ2-1	CASSYLGHINEQFF
TRBV5-1	.	TRBJ2-7	CASSSPVVGGSYEQYF
TRBV5-1	large	TRBJ2-1	CASSLEGSGSAYNEQFF
TRBV28	.	TRBJ2-7	CASSGLSEGRDEQYF
TRBV9	.	TRBJ2-3	CASGGQGSSDTQYF
TRBV7-8	.	TRBJ2-7	CASSSAEGTYEQYF
TRBV12-5	.	TRBJ2-3	CASAPGQGNEDTQYF
TRBV27	.	TRBJ2-1	CASHPLAEGANEQFF
TRBV7-9	.	TRBJ1-6	CASSGQITDSPLHF
TRBV2	.	TRBJ2-2	CASSDSRGLTGELFF
TRBV3-1	.	TRBJ2-2	CASETEAGELFF
TRBV6-1	.	TRBJ2-5	CASSAGGFEETQYF
TRBV27	.	TRBJ1-2	CASSLSSLVSNYGYTF
TRBV19	.	TRBJ1-5	CASRALEPPQHF
TRBV29-1	.	TRBJ2-7	CSVLLAGEPYEQYF
TRBV6-2/TRBV6-3	.	TRBJ2-2	CASSFQGGATGELFF
TRBV7-2	.	TRBJ1-2	CASSLGRGLSYGYTF
TRBV15	.	TRBJ2-7	CATVDRGSSYEQYF
TRBV18	.	TRBJ2-7	CASSPGQGNYEQYF
TRBV2	.	TRBJ2-4	CASGRELAKNIQYF
TRBV7-9	.	TRBJ1-1	CASSLAMNTEAFF
TRBV5-1	.	TRBJ1-1	CASSFWGGWDQLQPEAFF
TRBV7-3	.	TRBJ2-7	CASSLALAGPTYEQYF
TRBV9	.	TRBJ2-7	CASSVEEGQGYEQYF
TRBV4-3	.	TRBJ1-1	CASSQDRTGGLWNTEAFF